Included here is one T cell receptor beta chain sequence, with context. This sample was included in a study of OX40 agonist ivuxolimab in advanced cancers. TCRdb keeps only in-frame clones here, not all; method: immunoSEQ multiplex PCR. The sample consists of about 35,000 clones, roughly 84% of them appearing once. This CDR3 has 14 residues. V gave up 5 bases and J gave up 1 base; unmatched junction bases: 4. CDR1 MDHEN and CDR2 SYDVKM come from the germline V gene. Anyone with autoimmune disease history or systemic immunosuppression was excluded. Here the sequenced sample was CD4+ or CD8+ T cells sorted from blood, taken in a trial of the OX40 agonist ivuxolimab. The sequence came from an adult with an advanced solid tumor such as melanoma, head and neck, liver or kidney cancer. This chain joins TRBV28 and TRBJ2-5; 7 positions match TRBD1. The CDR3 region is CASSGGQSQETQYF. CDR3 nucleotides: TGTGCCAGCAGTGGGGGACAGAGCCAAGAGACCCAGTACTTC.